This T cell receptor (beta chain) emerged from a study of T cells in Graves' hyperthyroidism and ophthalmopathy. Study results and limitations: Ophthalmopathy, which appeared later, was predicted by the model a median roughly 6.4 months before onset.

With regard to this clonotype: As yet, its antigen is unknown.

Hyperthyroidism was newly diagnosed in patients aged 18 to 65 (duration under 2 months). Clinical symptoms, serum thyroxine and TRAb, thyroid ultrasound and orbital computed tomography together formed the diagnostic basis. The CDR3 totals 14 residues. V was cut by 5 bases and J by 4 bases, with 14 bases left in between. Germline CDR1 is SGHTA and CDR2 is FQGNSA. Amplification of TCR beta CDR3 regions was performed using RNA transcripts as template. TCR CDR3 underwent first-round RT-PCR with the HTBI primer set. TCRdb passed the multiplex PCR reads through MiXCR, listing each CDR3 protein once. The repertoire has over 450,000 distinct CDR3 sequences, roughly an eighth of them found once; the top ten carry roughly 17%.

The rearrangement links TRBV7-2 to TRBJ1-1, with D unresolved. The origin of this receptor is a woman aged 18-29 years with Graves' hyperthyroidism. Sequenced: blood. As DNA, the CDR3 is TGTGCCAGCAGCGCCGAAACGACTAGCACTGAAGCTTTCTTT. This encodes CASSAETTSTEAFF.